Detailed here is one T cell receptor (beta chain). The assay was immunoSEQ multiplex PCR, and TCRdb's table has in-frame clones only and misses some. The sample contains a few hundred thousand clones, 70% to 90% of which appear only once. The data originate from a study of blood T cell repertoires in COVID-19. This CDR3 has 16 amino acids. The ends lost 4 bases at V and 3 bases at J; junction bases unmatched: 10. CDR1 and CDR2 from the germline V gene are MNHNS and SASEGT. The TCR sequence derives from a woman aged 35 to 49 with acute or convalescent COVID-19. The sequenced sample was peripheral blood. The V and J genes are TRBV6-1 and TRBJ2-3; TRBD2 agrees at 7 bases. Here the CDR3 reads CASSGLGGEGTDTQYF. The CDR3 DNA sequence: TGTGCCAGCAGTGGATTAGGAGGGGAGGGGACAGATACGCAGTATTTT.